This T cell receptor (beta chain) was observed in a study of cytomegalovirus exposure and HLA in healthy donors. Overall study findings and caveats: Cytomegalovirus status, reportedly, was diagnosed with high specificity and sensitivity by the classifier. Reportedly, HLA-A and HLA-B alleles of most subjects were accurately predicted from TCR beta.

The germline gives CDR1 MDHEN, CDR2 SYDVKM. Trimming shortened V by 2 bases and J by 3 bases, and 8 bases separated the two germline ends. This CDR3 is built from 14 residues. Concerning this clone: Its matching antigen is unknown.

60 Vbeta and 13 Jbeta primers were used in PCR. Original handling: In a later analysis, 79 million or so unique TCR beta chains included roughly 11 million shared by two or more donors. Profiled with immunoSEQ multiplex PCR; TCRdb holds only in-frame clones, not every one. V, J and clone size are those of that table, while D and trimming were read from the DNA. The data hold 100,000 to 150,000 clones, with roughly 75% observed a single time. Whereas donors were nominally healthy upon sampling, unrecorded immune exposures were probable. The source is a man under 40 in good health and CMV-seropositive. V and J are TRBV28 and TRBJ1-3; possibly TRBD1 for D (5 bases). Material for sequencing was PBMCs. In nucleotides, the CDR3 is TGTGCCAGCAGTTTAGGGGGGGTTGGAAACACCATATATTTT. Its translation is CASSLGGVGNTIYF.